The 14 T cell receptor beta chains below all came from one sample that was sequenced in a study of cytomegalovirus exposure and HLA in healthy donors. TCRdb's table, derived via immunoSEQ multiplex PCR, lists solely in-frame clones and lacks some. Of 300,000 to 400,000 clones detected, 70% to 90% appear once; the ten largest clones hold around 0.88%. The sample was PBMCs. These receptors originate from a man in his thirties or forties in good health and CMV-seronegative.

This rearrangement joins TRBV18 to TRBJ2-5; 14 bases are a match to TRBD2. V lost 2 bases, J lost 1 base, and 0 bases stayed unmatched. The CDR3 is 16 residues long. From germline, CDR1 is KGHSH and CDR2 LQKENI. Here the CDR3 DNA reads TGTGCCAGCTCACCAGGACTAGCGGGGGGCCAAGAGACCCAGTACTTC. Amino acid sequence: CASSPGLAGGQETQYF.

The chain links TRBV13 to TRBJ2-3, with TRBD2 as a possible D gene (5 bases). Germline V gene sequence: CDR1 PRHDT, CDR2 FYEKMQ (reference sequence). The CDR3 has 13 amino acids. Trimming removed 5 bases at V and 2 bases at J, with 8 bases between. In nucleotides, the CDR3 is TGTGCCAGCAGCCCCCGGGACACAGATACGCAGTATTTT. Translating gives CASSPRDTDTQYF. Combining the CDR3 with reference TRBV13 and TRBJ2-3 gives the whole variable domain AAGVIQSPRHLIKEKRETATLKCYPIPRHDTVYWYQQGPGQDPQFLISFYEKMQSDKGSIPDRFSAQQFSDYHSELNMSSLELGDSALYFCASSPRDTDTQYFGPGTRLTVL.

This clone was seen a few times. The sample has other DNA sequences that encode this CDR3 too. J is TRBJ1-1 and V is TRBV7-2; 7 bases map to TRBD1. This CDR3 is built from 14 residues. The germline CDR1 and CDR2 sequences are SGHTA and FQGNSA. V shed 3 bases, J shed 1 base, and the junction held 2 bases outside the gene matches. The CDR3 sequence is CASSFQGGNTEAFF. CDR3 sequence (DNA): TGTGCCAGCAGCTTCCAGGGGGGGAACACTGAAGCTTTCTTT.

The chain is built from TRBV5-1 and TRBJ1-4, with TRBD1 as a possible D gene (6 bases). V shed 4 bases and J shed 8 bases, with 18 bases lying between them. Germline-derived CDR1 and CDR2 are SGHRS and YFSETQ. This CDR3 is 15 amino acids long. The CDR3 DNA is TGCGCCAGCAGCCAGCAACAGGGTAGTAAGGAAAAACTGTTTTTT. This sequence encodes CASSQQQGSKEKLFF.

The chain employs TRBV5-1 and TRBJ2-5; D is possibly TRBD1 (6 bases). V was pared by 4 bases and J by 4 bases, with 17 bases between. This CDR3 has 15 amino acids. The V gene's germline CDR1 is SGHRS and CDR2 YFSETQ. The CDR3 sequence: CASSVLQGSPETQYF. CDR3 nucleotides: TGCGCCAGCAGCGTCCTACAGGGATCCCCAGAGACCCAGTACTTC.

V and J are TRBV6-5 and TRBJ2-7, with 9 bases that match TRBD1. CDR1 is MNHEY and CDR2 is SVGAGI in the germline V gene. Unmatched junction bases numbered 6, after V lost 6 bases and J lost 3 bases. The CDR3 length is 14 residues. For the CDR3, the DNA is TGTGCCAGCAGCCCCGGGGACAGGGACTACGAGCAGTACTTC. Translating it yields CASSPGDRDYEQYF.

This chain links TRBV19 with TRBJ1-2; 8 nucleotides line up with TRBD1. Trimming at V came to 7 bases and at J to 4 bases, leaving 8 bases not matched to a gene. The germline V gene encodes CDR1 LNHDA and CDR2 SQIVND (reference sequence). The CDR3 is 14 amino acids. The chain's CDR3 is CASTQGAGAYGYTF. The CDR3 coding sequence is TGTGCCAGTACGCAGGGGGCTGGGGCCTATGGCTACACCTTC. The whole variable domain, filled in from reference TRBV19 and TRBJ1-2, reads DGGITQSPKYLFRKEGQNVTLSCEQNLNHDAMYWYRQDPGQGLRLIYYSQIVNDFQKGDIAEGYSVSREKKESFPLTVTSAQKNPTAFYLCASTQGAGAYGYTFGSGTRLTVV.

This sequence joins TRBV30 and TRBJ2-1; possibly TRBD2 for D (5 bases). Germline V gene sequence: CDR1 GTSNPN, CDR2 SVGIG (reference sequence). Trimming pared 2 bases from V and 6 bases from J, leaving 14 bases between. The CDR3 is 14 residues long. The CDR3 DNA sequence: TGTGCCTGGAGTTGGGAGACGGCCAGCAATGAGCAGTTCTTC. Translated: CAWSWETASNEQFF.

The chain recombines TRBV30 with TRBJ1-5; D gene ambiguous. In germline, CDR1 is GTSNPN, CDR2 SVGIG (reference sequence). CDR3 length: 13 residues. The V and J ends lost 4 bases and 4 bases respectively, with 11 bases between them. This chain's CDR3 is CAWNVDINQPQHF. CDR3 nucleotides: TGTGCCTGGAATGTAGACATTAATCAGCCCCAGCATTTT. Complete variable domain (other parts from reference TRBV30 and TRBJ1-5): SQTIHQWPATLVQPVGSPLSLECTVEGTSNPNLYWYRQAAGRGLQLLFYSVGIGQISSEVPQNLSASRPQDRQFILSSKKLLLSDSGFYLCAWNVDINQPQHFGDGTRLSIL.

The genes are TRBV19 and TRBJ2-7; 9 bases match TRBD1. The trim removed 5 bases at V and 1 base at J, leaving 6 bases unmatched. Germline CDR1 LNHDA, CDR2 SQIVND (reference sequence). The CDR3 extends over 15 amino acids. The CDR3 DNA is TGTGCCAGTAGTGGTGCAGGGACAGGGTCCTACGAGCAGTACTTC. This sequence encodes CASSGAGTGSYEQYF.

The J gene is TRBJ2-3, the V gene TRBV5-1, with 8 bases lining up with TRBD1. V dropped 4 bases and J dropped 11; count of bases not matched to a gene: 3. This CDR3 has 11 amino acids. The germline V gene has CDR1 SGHRS and CDR2 YFSETQ. The CDR3 region is CASSAGQGQYF. DNA of the CDR3: TGCGCCAGCAGCGCTGGACAGGGGCAGTATTTT.

CDR3 sequence: CASSQDRRSSGANVLTF. The CDR3 DNA reads as TGTGCCAGCAGCCAAGATCGGAGGAGCTCTGGGGCCAACGTCCTGACTTTC. V is TRBV4-2 and J is TRBJ2-6; D possibly corresponds to TRBD2 (5 bases). This CDR3 has 17 amino acids. Trimming cost V 0 bases and J 0 bases, with 9 bases left between them. Germline values: CDR1 LGHNA, CDR2 YNFKEQ.

V gene TRBV7-9 combines with J gene TRBJ2-7; TRBD1 agrees at 7 bases. V lost 5 bases and J lost 5; bases outside the gene matches: 9. CDR3 length: 14 residues. Looked up from germline, CDR1 is SEHNR and CDR2 is FQNEAQ (reference sequence). For the CDR3, the DNA is TGTGCCAGCAGCGAGATAAGACAGGGCCACGAGCAGTACTTC. Translation gives CASSEIRQGHEQYF.

This clone was observed a handful of times. This CDR3 is also generated by other DNA sequences in the sample. V and J are TRBV9 and TRBJ1-1; D is ambiguous. Germline V gene data show CDR1 as SGDLS and CDR2 as YYNGEE. The V end lost 0 bases, the J end lost 0 bases, and 9 bases lay between the germline ends. This CDR3 is 15 amino acids long. CDR3 in DNA: TGTGCCAGCAGCGTAGTCCCAGGCATGAACACTGAAGCTTTCTTT. It yields the protein CASSVVPGMNTEAFF.